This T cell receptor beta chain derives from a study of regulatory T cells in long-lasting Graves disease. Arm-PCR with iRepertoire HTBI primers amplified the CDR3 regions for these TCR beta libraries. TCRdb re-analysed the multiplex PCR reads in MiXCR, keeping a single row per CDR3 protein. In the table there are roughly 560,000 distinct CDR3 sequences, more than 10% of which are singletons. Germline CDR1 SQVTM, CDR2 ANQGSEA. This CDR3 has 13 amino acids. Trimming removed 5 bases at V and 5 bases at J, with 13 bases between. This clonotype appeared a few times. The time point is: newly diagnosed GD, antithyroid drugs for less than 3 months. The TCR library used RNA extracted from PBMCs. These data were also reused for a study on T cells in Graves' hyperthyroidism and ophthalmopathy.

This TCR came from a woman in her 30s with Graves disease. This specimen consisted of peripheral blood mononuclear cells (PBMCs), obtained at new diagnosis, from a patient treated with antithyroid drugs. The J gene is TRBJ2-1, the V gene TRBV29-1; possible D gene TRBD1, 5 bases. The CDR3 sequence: CSVHRTLNNEQFF. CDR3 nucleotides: TGCAGCGTTCACAGGACACTCAACAATGAGCAGTTCTTC.